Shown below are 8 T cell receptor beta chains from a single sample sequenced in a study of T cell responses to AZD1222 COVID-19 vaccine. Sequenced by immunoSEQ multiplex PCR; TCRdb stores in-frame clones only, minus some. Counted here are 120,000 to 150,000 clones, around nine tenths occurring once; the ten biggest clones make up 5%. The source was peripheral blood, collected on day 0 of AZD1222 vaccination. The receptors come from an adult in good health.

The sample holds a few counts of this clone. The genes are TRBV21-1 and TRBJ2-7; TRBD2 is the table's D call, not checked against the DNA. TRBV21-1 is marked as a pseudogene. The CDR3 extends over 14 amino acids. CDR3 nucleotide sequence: TGTGCCAGCAGCAAGGGTCCTAGCGCCTACGAGCAGTACTTC. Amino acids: CASSKGPSAYEQYF.

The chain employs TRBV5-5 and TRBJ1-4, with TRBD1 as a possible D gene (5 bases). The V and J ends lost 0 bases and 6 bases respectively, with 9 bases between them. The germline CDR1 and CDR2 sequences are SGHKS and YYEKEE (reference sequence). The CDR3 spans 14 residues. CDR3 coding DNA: TGTGCCAGCAGCTTGGGACAGTTGGATGAAAAACTGTTTTTT. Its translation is CASSLGQLDEKLFF.

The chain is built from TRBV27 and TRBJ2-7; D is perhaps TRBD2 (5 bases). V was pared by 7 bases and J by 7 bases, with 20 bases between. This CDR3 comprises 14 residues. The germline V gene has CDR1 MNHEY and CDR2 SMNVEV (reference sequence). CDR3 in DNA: TGTGCCAGCAAGGACTTATGGGAAAACCTGGAGCAGTACTTC. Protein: CASKDLWENLEQYF.

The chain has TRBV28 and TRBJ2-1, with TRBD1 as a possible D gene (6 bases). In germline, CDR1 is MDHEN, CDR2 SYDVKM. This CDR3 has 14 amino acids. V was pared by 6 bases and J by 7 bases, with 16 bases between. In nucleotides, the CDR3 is TGTGCCAGCAGGCACACCCAAAGGGGGAATGAGCAGTTCTTC. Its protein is CASRHTQRGNEQFF.

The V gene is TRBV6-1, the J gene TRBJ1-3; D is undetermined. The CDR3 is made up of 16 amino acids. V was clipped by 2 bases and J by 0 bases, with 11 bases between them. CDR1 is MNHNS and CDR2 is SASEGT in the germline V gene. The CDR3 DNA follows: TGTGCCAGCAGTGAAACGGCAGGCAACTCTGGAAACACCATATATTTT. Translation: CASSETAGNSGNTIYF.

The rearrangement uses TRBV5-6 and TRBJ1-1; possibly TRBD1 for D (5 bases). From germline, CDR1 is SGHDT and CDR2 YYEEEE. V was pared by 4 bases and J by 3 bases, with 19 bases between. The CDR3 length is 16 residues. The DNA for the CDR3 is TGTGCCAGCAGCCAATACCGGGCCCGGGGGGACACTGAAGCTTTCTTT. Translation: CASSQYRARGDTEAFF. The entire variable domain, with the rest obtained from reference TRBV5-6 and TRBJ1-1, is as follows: DAGVTQSPTHLIKTRGQQVTLRCSPKSGHDTVSWYQQALGQGPQFIFQYYEEEERQRGNFPDRFSGHQFPNYSSELNVNALLLGDSALYLCASSQYRARGDTEAFFGQGTRLTVV.

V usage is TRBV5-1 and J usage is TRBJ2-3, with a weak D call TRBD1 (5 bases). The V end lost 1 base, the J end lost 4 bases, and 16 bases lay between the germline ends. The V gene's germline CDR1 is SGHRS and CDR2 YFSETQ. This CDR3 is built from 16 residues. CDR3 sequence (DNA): TGCGCCAGCAGCTTGAGCCCAGGGAAGTATGCAGATACGCAGTATTTT. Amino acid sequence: CASSLSPGKYADTQYF.

The CDR3 loop reads CATSDSLMGGACNQPQHF. The CDR3 nucleotides are TGTGCCACCAGTGATTCCCTCATGGGGGGGGCCTGCAATCAGCCCCAGCATTTT. The chain combines TRBV24-1 with TRBJ1-5; D possibly corresponds to TRBD1 (6 bases). Germline V gene lookup returns CDR1 KGHDR and CDR2 SFDVKD. V lost 2 bases, J lost 2 bases, and 18 bases lay in between. The CDR3 length is 18 residues.